Listed below are T cell receptor beta chains from one sample, sequenced in a study of siplizumab effects on memory and regulatory T cells. Produced via immunoSEQ multiplex PCR; TCRdb's table is partial and in-frame only. The sample holds approximately 100,000 clones, 90% to 95% seen once. The specimen was non-Treg CD4+ T cells sorted from blood. These TCRs come from a human donor in good health. Each CDR3 is given without its conserved first and last residue. The order of the fields is V gene, clone size, J gene, CDR3 protein. For some rows the clone size is stated as once, few or many, or as a class when expanded; others skip it.

>TRBV10-1|-|TRBJ2-5
ASSRGLGAETQY
>TRBV9|-|TRBJ2-3
ASSVESSTDTQY
>TRBV2|-|TRBJ1-1
ASTWGVMNTEAF
>TRBV5-6|once|TRBJ1-2
ASSTGGIYYGYT
>TRBV5-1|once|TRBJ2-5
ASSLERPQETQY
>TRBV4-2|-|TRBJ1-4
ASSQEPGQGDEKLF
>TRBV19|-|TRBJ1-2
ASSRTDFLTPNGYT
>TRBV5-6|-|TRBJ2-7
ASSLWAGGLRLSYEQY
>TRBV11-2|-|TRBJ2-7
ASSSYGSYEQY
>TRBV18|-|TRBJ2-1
ASSPYASREQF
>TRBV6-4|once|TRBJ1-1
ASKREGGGNTEAF
>TRBV9|-|TRBJ2-1
ASSTSSGQYNEQF
>TRBV11-3|-|TRBJ2-3
ASSPRDSTDTQY
>TRBV5-1|-|TRBJ2-5
ASRMTGRAETQY
>TRBV11-2|-|TRBJ2-1
ASSFKSAGPGRNEQF
>TRBV5-1|-|TRBJ2-5
ASSLRDRGQETQY
>TRBV9|-|TRBJ2-1
ASSRARDRLTYNEQF
>TRBV2|-|TRBJ2-6
ASSHRGSGANVLT
>TRBV11-3|-|TRBJ2-2
ASSFSAGVGELF
>TRBV29-1|-|TRBJ1-2
SVIVDRASEGYT
>TRBV4-2|-|TRBJ1-3
ASTLEGGNTIY
>TRBV13|-|TRBJ2-1
ASSLVSGRINEQF
>TRBV14|-|TRBJ2-7
ASSQQGGYEQY
>TRBV5-1|-|TRBJ1-6
ASSLQSSYNSPLH
>TRBV19|-|TRBJ1-5
ASSTRQGRNQPQH
>TRBV4-2|-|TRBJ2-5
ASSQDNTGSQETQY
>TRBV28|once|TRBJ2-5
ASSLVWGQTQY
>TRBV18|-|TRBJ1-5
ASSPNRQGKQPQH
>TRBV2|few|TRBJ1-5
ASSDGGNQPQH
>TRBV5-4|-|TRBJ1-4
ASSPRPGRGTEKLF
>TRBV27|-|TRBJ2-5
ASSFKYQETQY
>TRBV2|-|TRBJ1-1
ASSGSEMAMNTEAF
>TRBV5-6|-|TRBJ2-1
ASSSRAPSGRIYNEQF
>TRBV7-2|-|TRBJ2-1
ASSLNLGGSYNEQF
>TRBV19|-|TRBJ2-1
ASSIDLSGSYNEQF
>TRBV4-2|-|TRBJ2-5
ASSQDLMGEAETQY
>TRBV7-2|-|TRBJ2-4
ASSRRSGIGSKNIQY
>TRBV6-5|once|TRBJ2-2
ASSYSGTRGTGELF
>TRBV5-1|-|TRBJ2-3
ASSRPEFTDTQY
>TRBV5-1|-|TRBJ1-1
ASSLRRQGRMNTEAF
>TRBV11-2|-|TRBJ2-7
ASRPLAGVAYEQY
>TRBV2|-|TRBJ2-1
ASTKLRDEQF